Listed below are T cell receptor beta chains from one sample, sequenced in a study of blood T cells in healthy people across ages. A single record per CDR3 protein comes from TCRdb applying MiXCR to the 5' RACE reads. In the table there are hundreds of thousands of distinct CDR3 sequences, over 40% of which are singletons. The sequenced sample was blood. The source is an elderly woman in good health. Both conserved end residues are part of each CDR3. The order of the fields is V gene, D gene, clone size, J gene, CDR3 protein, CDR3 DNA. A D gene is named only where the DNA matches it firmly. A clone size is listed for some rows: how often the clone was seen (once, few, many), or a class if it is expanded.

>TRBV6-2/TRBV6-3|.|.|TRBJ2-7
CASDASRVLLSYEQYF
TGTGCCAGCGACGCGTCGCGGGTCCTTCTATCCTACGAGCAGTACTTC
>TRBV29-1|.|.|TRBJ2-7
CSAADNSYEQYF
TGCAGCGCGGCGGACAACTCCTACGAGCAGTACTTC
>TRBV10-3|.|many|TRBJ2-7
CAISEYAVVEQYF
TGTGCCATCAGTGAGTATGCGGTAGTCGAGCAGTACTTC
>TRBV4-1|TRBD1|many|TRBJ2-6
CASSPSGGPGSGANVLTF
TGCGCCAGCAGCCCGTCAGGGGGCCCCGGATCTGGGGCCAACGTCCTGACTTTC
>TRBV6-2/TRBV6-3|TRBD1|.|TRBJ2-7
CASRILDRVCEQYF
TGTGCCAGCAGAATCCTGGACAGGGTATGCGAGCAGTACTTC
>TRBV2|TRBD1|many|TRBJ2-7
CASSVQGYEQYF
TGTGCCAGCAGTGTACAGGGGTACGAGCAGTACTTC
>TRBV6-1|TRBD2|.|TRBJ2-3
CATLAGDVNTQYF
TGTGCCACCTTAGCGGGAGACGTGAATACGCAGTATTTT
>TRBV4-2|.|few|TRBJ2-3
CAGSQGRDSSAQYF
TGTGCCGGCAGCCAAGGGCGGGACTCTTCGGCGCAGTATTTT
>TRBV11-2|.|few|TRBJ2-2
CASSLSRGVAGELFF
TGTGCCAGCAGCTTATCCAGAGGGGTGGCCGGGGAGCTGTTTTTT
>TRBV7-2|TRBD1|many|TRBJ1-2
CASSVTGTGGHGYTF
TGTGCCAGCAGCGTCACCGGGACAGGGGGCCATGGCTACACCTTC
>TRBV15|.|few|TRBJ1-4
CATSRDVATTNEKLFF
TGTGCCACCAGCAGAGATGTGGCCACAACTAATGAAAAACTGTTTTTT